This T cell receptor beta chain was identified during a study of identical twins. This clonotype was recorded a few times. TCRdb re-analysed the 5' RACE reads in MiXCR, keeping a single row per CDR3 protein. The sample holds approximately 680,000 distinct CDR3 sequences; under 8.5% are singletons and the top ten take roughly 1.6%. V lost 6 bases and J 8 bases, leaving 8 bases between the germline ends. CDR1 is SQVTM and CDR2 is ANQGSEA in the germline V gene. The CDR3 is made up of 10 amino acids. The same specimen was also included in a second study, on yellow fever vaccine responses in identical twins.

This TCR was sampled from a woman in her late teens or twenties in good health. The V and J genes are TRBV29-1 and TRBJ2-1, with D possibly being TRBD1 or TRBD2 (5 bases each). Sequencing was done on a sample of PBMCs. The CDR3 region has the DNA TGCAGCGTGGGACGGGATGAGCAGTTCTTC. As protein: CSVGRDEQFF.